This T cell receptor beta chain emerged from a study of blood T cell repertoires in COVID-19. Measured with immunoSEQ multiplex PCR; TCRdb has only the in-frame clones, and not every one. The data show about 140,000 clones, approximately 91% seen once. Germline CDR1 and CDR2: KGHSH and LQKENI. This CDR3 comprises 14 residues. The V segment lost 3 bases and the J segment 6 bases; nucleotides outside the gene matches: 3. The V and J genes are TRBV18 and TRBJ1-5; 9 positions match TRBD1. The TCR was taken from a man aged 50 to 60 with active or convalescent COVID-19. The sample taken for sequencing was peripheral blood. CDR3 nucleotide sequence: TGTGCCAGCTCACCGGGACAGGGTAGTCAGCCCCAGCATTTT. Translating it yields CASSPGQGSQPQHF.